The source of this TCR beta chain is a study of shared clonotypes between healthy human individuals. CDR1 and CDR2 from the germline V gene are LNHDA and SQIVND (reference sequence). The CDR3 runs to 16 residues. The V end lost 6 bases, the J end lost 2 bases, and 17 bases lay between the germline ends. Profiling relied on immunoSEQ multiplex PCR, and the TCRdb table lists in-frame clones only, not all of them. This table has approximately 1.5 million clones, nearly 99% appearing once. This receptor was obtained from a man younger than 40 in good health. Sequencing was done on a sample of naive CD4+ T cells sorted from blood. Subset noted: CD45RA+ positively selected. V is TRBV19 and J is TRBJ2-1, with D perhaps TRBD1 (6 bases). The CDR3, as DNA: TGTGCCAGTAGAACTCTCGCCGGGACACCCTACAATGAGCAGTTCTTC. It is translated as CASRTLAGTPYNEQFF.